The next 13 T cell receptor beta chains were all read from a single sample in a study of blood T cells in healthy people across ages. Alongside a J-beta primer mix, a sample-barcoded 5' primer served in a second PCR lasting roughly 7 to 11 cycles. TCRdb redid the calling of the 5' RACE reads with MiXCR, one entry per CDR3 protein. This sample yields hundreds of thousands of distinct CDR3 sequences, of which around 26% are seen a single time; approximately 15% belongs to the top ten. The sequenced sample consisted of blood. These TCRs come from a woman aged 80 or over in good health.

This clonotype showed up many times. The CDR3 is CASSVGQYSNQPQHF. The CDR3 coding sequence is TGTGCCAGCAGTGTAGGACAGTATAGCAATCAGCCCCAGCATTTT. The rearrangement joins TRBV6-5 to TRBJ1-5, with D perhaps TRBD1 (6 bases). This CDR3 contains 15 residues. Per the germline V gene, CDR1 is MNHEY and CDR2 is SVGAGI. V gave up 5 bases and J gave up 0 bases, with 11 bases separating them.

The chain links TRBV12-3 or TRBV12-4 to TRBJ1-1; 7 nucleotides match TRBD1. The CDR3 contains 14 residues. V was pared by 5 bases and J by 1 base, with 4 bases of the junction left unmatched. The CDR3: CASSLTGKNTEAFF. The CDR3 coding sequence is TGTGCCAGCAGTCTGACAGGGAAGAACACTGAAGCTTTCTTT.

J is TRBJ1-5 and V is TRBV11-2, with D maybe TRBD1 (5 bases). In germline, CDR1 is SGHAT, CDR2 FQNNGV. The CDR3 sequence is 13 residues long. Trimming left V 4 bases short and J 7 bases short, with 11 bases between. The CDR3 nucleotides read TGTGCCAGCAGCTCAGGGATCGGACAGCCCCAGCATTTT. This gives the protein CASSSGIGQPQHF.

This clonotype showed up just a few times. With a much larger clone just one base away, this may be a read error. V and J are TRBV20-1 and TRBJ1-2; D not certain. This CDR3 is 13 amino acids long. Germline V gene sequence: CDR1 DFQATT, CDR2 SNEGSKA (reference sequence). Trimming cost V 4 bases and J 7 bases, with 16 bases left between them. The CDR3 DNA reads TGCAGTGCTAAAGAAGGCAGGAGGTCTGGCTACACCTTC. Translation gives CSAKEGRRSGYTF.

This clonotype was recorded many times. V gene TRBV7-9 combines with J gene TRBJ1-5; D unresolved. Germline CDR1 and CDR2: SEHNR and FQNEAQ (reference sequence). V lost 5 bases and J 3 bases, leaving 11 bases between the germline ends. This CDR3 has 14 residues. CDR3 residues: CASSNDGNNQPQHF. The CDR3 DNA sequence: TGTGCCAGCAGCAATGACGGTAACAATCAGCCCCAGCATTTT.

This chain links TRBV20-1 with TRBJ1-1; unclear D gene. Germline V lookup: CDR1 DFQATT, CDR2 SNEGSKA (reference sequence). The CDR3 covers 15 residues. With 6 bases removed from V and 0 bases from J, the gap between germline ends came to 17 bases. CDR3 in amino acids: CSAAKSRTVNTEAFF. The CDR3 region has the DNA TGCAGTGCAGCCAAGTCGAGGACCGTGAACACTGAAGCTTTCTTT.

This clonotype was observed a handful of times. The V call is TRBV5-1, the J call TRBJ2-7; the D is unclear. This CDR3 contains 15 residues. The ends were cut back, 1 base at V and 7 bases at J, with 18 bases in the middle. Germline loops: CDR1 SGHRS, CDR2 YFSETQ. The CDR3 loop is CASSLTSPSNNEQYF. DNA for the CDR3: TGCGCCAGCAGCTTGACCAGCCCATCGAACAATGAGCAGTACTTC.

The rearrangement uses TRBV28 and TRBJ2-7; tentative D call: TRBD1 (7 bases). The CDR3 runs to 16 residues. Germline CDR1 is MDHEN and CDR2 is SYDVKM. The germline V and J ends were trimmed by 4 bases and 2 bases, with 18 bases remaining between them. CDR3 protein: CASSSPGQGGTYEQYF. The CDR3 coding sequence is TGTGCCAGCAGTTCCCCCGGCCAGGGGGGCACCTACGAGCAGTACTTC.

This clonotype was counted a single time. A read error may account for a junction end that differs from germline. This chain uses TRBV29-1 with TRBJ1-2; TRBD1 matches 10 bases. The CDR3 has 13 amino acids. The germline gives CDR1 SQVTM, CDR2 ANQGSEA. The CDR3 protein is CSAGTGVNYDYTF. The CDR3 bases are TGCAGCGCTGGGACAGGGGTCAACTATGACTACACCTTC.

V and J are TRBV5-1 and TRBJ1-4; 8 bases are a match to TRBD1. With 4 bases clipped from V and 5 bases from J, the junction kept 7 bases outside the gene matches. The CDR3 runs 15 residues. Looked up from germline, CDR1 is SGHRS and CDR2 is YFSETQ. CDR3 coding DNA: TGCGCCAGCAGCCTGGGACAGGCGAGAAATGAAAAACTGTTTTTT. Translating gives CASSLGQARNEKLFF.

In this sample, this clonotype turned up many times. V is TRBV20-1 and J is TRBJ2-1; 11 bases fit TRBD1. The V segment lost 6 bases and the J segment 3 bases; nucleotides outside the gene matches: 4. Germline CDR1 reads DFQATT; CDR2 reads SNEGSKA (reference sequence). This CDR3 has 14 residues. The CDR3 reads CSAKDRGRYNEQFF. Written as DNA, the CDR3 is TGCAGTGCCAAGGACAGGGGGCGCTACAATGAGCAGTTCTTC.

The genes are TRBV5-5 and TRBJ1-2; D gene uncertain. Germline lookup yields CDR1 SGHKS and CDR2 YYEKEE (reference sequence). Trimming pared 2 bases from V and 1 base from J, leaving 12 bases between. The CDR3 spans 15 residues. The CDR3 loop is CASSFSLVFNYGYTF. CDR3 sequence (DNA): TGTGCCAGCAGCTTTTCCCTGGTTTTTAACTATGGCTACACCTTC.

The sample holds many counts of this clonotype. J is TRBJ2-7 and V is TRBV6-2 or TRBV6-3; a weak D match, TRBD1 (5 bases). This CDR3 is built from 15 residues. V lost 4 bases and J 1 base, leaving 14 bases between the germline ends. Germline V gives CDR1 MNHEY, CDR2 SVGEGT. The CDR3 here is CASSFRIKGSYEQYF. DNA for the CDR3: TGTGCCAGCAGTTTTCGCATCAAGGGGTCCTACGAGCAGTACTTC.